Below are 23 T cell receptor beta chains sequenced from a single sample in a study of graft-versus-host responses after intestinal transplantation. No antigen has been assigned to these receptors. Assay used: immunoSEQ multiplex PCR; TCRdb lists only in-frame clones, some missing. Among under 100,000 clones listed, over 90% were seen once. The material was unstimulated CD4+ T cells sorted from spleen or lymph node cells, obtained before transplant. These receptors were obtained from a human donor who was the organ donor for an intestinal transplant.

The chain has TRBV28 and TRBJ2-7; 10 nucleotides match TRBD1. The CDR3 sequence is 21 residues long. CDR1 and CDR2 (germline): MDHEN, SYDVKM. V dropped 8 bases and J dropped 3; count of bases not matched to a gene: 28. The CDR3 loop reads CASLTYSGDRGPEGRNYEQYF. CDR3 DNA sequence: TGTGCCAGCCTAACATATTCCGGAGACAGGGGGCCGGAGGGTCGGAACTACGAGCAGTACTTC. The entire variable domain, with the rest obtained from reference TRBV28 and TRBJ2-7, is as follows: DVKVTQSSRYLVKRTGEKVFLECVQDMDHENMFWYRQDPGLGLRLIYFSYDVKMKEKGDIPEGYSVSREKKERFSLILESASTNQTSMYLCASLTYSGDRGPEGRNYEQYFGPGTRLTVT.

The V and J genes are TRBV19 and TRBJ2-7, with 8 bases identical to TRBD1. V dropped 10 bases and J dropped 0; count of bases not matched to a gene: 5. Germline V lookup: CDR1 LNHDA, CDR2 SQIVND (reference sequence). The CDR3 is 13 amino acids. The CDR3 nucleotides are TGTGCCACTCGGGACAGGACCTCCTACGAGCAGTACTTC. Its protein is CATRDRTSYEQYF.

As regards this clone: The junction does not match germline at one end; this may be a read error. V is TRBV6-5 and J is TRBJ2-7; no definite D call. CDR3 length: 10 residues. Per the germline V gene, CDR1 is MNHEY and CDR2 is SVGAGI. The CDR3 sequence: CASSDTVVSF. The CDR3 DNA reads as TGTGCCAGCAGCGATACGGTCGTAAGTTTC.

The rearrangement uses TRBV19 and TRBJ2-7; D is possibly TRBD2 (6 bases). Germline CDR1 and CDR2: LNHDA and SQIVND (reference sequence). This CDR3 has 18 residues. V dropped 5 bases and J dropped 2 bases, with 25 bases sitting between them. CDR3 amino acids: CASSAAWAGQPFAYEQYF. The CDR3, as DNA: TGTGCCAGTAGTGCCGCCTGGGCGGGGCAGCCCTTCGCCTACGAGCAGTACTTC.

V usage is TRBV7-6 and J usage is TRBJ2-5, with 9 bases fitting TRBD1. Germline values: CDR1 SGHVS, CDR2 FNYEAQ. V shed 5 bases and J 6 bases; nucleotides not matched to a gene: 13. CDR3 length: 16 residues. CDR3 DNA sequence: TGTGCCAGCAGCGAGCAAATTACAGGGGGCGCAAAGACCCAGTACTTC. Amino acid sequence: CASSEQITGGAKTQYF.

V is TRBV7-9 and J is TRBJ1-1; D perhaps matches TRBD1 (5 bases). V gave up 1 base and J gave up 4 bases, with 10 bases separating them. The germline V gene has CDR1 SEHNR and CDR2 FQNEAQ (reference sequence). The CDR3 runs 14 residues. The chain's CDR3 is CASSLEQGSTEAFF. CDR3 nucleotides: TGTGCCAGCAGCTTAGAGCAGGGTTCCACTGAAGCTTTCTTT.

This clone was recorded only once. Other DNA sequences in the sample encode the same CDR3. The chain links TRBV7-2 to TRBJ1-2, with D possibly matching TRBD1 (6 bases). This CDR3 has 13 residues. V shed 5 bases and J shed 1 base, with 8 bases lying between them. Germline V lookup: CDR1 SGHTA, CDR2 FQGNSA. The CDR3 bases are TGTGCCAGCAGCCCGGACAGTAACTATGGCTACACCTTC. This codes for CASSPDSNYGYTF.

CDR3 amino acids: CASSLGGAAYEQYF. CDR3 DNA: TGTGCCAGCAGCTTGGGGGGCGCCGCCTACGAGCAGTACTTC. J is TRBJ2-7 and V is TRBV7-2; perhaps D is TRBD1 or TRBD2 (6 bases each). V lost 3 bases to trimming and J lost 2 bases, with 11 bases between them. In germline, CDR1 is SGHTA, CDR2 FQGNSA. This CDR3 region has 14 residues.

The chain couples TRBV15 to TRBJ2-5; 7 bases line up with TRBD1. With the DNA end fitting TRBJ2-7 better, the J assignment may be wrong. The CDR3 extends over 15 amino acids. CDR1 and CDR2 from the germline V gene are LNHNV and YYDKDF (reference sequence). This CDR3 reads CATSEPGTVIYEQYF. The CDR3 coding sequence is TGTGCCACCAGCGAACCCGGGACAGTCATCTACGAGCAGTACTTC.

The rearrangement joins TRBV5-7 to TRBJ2-7, with 8 bases that match TRBD1. TRBV5-7 belongs to the ORF category, with a function that is uncertain. The CDR3 covers 16 residues. The trim removed 4 bases at V and 6 bases at J, leaving 15 bases unmatched. CDR3 nucleotides: TGTGCCAGCAGCCAAACACATGGGACAGGTGTGTTCGAGCAGTACTTC. Translated: CASSQTHGTGVFEQYF.

The CDR3 DNA is TGTGCCAGCAGTCCCGGGACGGTGAACACTGAAGCTTTCTTT. It yields the protein CASSPGTVNTEAFF. The rearrangement links TRBV6-1 to TRBJ1-1; a weak D match, TRBD1 (5 bases). From germline, CDR1 is MNHNS and CDR2 SASEGT. The CDR3 totals 14 residues. The ends were cut back, 5 bases at V and 0 bases at J, with 10 bases in the middle.

The genes are TRBV5-4 and TRBJ2-3; D call uncertain. The CDR3 is made up of 12 amino acids. The germline gives CDR1 SGHNT, CDR2 YYREEE (reference sequence). Trimming removed 4 bases from V and 2 bases from J, with 5 bases in between. The CDR3 DNA reads TGTGCCAGCAGCCCCTACACAGATACGCAGTATTTT. Protein: CASSPYTDTQYF.

This sequence joins TRBV5-1 and TRBJ2-3; 9 bases line up with TRBD2. The CDR3 spans 15 residues. CDR1 and CDR2 (germline): SGHRS, YFSETQ. With 5 bases clipped from V and 5 bases from J, the junction kept 9 bases outside the gene matches. The DNA for the CDR3 is TGCGCCAGCAGTCCGCTGGGACTAGCTGGAGATACGCAGTATTTT. This sequence encodes CASSPLGLAGDTQYF.

CDR3 in amino acids: CASSLGLADTDTQYF. CDR3 sequence (DNA): TGTGCCAGCAGCTTAGGGCTAGCGGATACAGATACGCAGTATTTT. The genes are TRBV7-3 and TRBJ2-3, with TRBD2 matching 7 bases. CDR3 length: 15 residues. Germline assignment: CDR1 SGHTA and CDR2 FQGTGA. The J segment lost 3 bases and the V segment lost 2 bases, leaving 5 bases of the junction unmatched.

The J gene is TRBJ2-3, the V gene TRBV6-5; tentatively, D is TRBD1 (5 bases). The CDR3 is made up of 15 amino acids. Trimming removed 2 bases from V and 1 base from J, with 10 bases in between. CDR1 and CDR2 from the germline V gene are MNHEY and SVGAGI. The CDR3 region is CASSYGVRGTDTQYF. DNA of the CDR3: TGTGCCAGCAGTTACGGGGTCAGGGGCACAGATACGCAGTATTTT.

The genes are TRBV27 and TRBJ2-5; tentative D call: TRBD2 (6 bases). V was shortened by 8 bases and J by 1 base, with 11 bases between the two germline ends. The length of the CDR3 is 13 residues. Germline CDR1 is MNHEY and CDR2 is SMNVEV (reference sequence). Here the CDR3 reads CASRRDPQETQYF. DNA for the CDR3: TGTGCCAGCCGGAGGGACCCCCAAGAGACCCAGTACTTC.

The chain carries TRBV9 and TRBJ2-3, with TRBD2 matching over 9 bases. Trimming removed 2 bases from V and 4 bases from J; junction bases left unmatched: 8. The CDR3 is made up of 16 amino acids. The V gene's germline CDR1 is SGDLS and CDR2 YYNGEE. The CDR3 loop is CASSVTGTSLADTQYF. Here the CDR3 DNA reads TGTGCCAGCAGCGTGACCGGGACTAGCTTGGCAGATACGCAGTATTTT. Looking up the rest from reference TRBV9 and TRBJ2-3 gives the full variable domain: DSGVTQTPKHLITATGQRVTLRCSPRSGDLSVYWYQQSLDQGLQFLIQYYNGEERAKGNILERFSAQQFPDLHSELNLSSLELGDSALYFCASSVTGTSLADTQYFGPGTRLTVL.

This clone came up a few times. The rearrangement uses TRBV6-5 and TRBJ1-6; no definite D call. The CDR3 covers 15 residues. Germline V gives CDR1 MNHEY, CDR2 SVGAGI. V was clipped by 0 bases and J by 7 bases, with 10 bases between them. This CDR3 is CASSYSFYGNSPLHF. The DNA of the CDR3 is TGTGCCAGCAGTTACTCCTTCTACGGGAATTCACCCCTCCACTTT.

This clone was counted between two and nine times. In nucleotides, the CDR3 is TGTGCCAGCAGTGAAGTGACAGGTGGGGGTCAGCCCCAGCATTTT. It yields the protein CASSEVTGGGQPQHF. The chain uses TRBV6-1 and TRBJ1-5; the D gene is possibly TRBD1 (6 bases). The CDR3 consists of 15 residues. CDR1 is MNHNS and CDR2 is SASEGT in the germline V gene. V lost 1 base and J 6 bases, leaving 13 bases between the germline ends.

The J gene is TRBJ2-5, the V gene TRBV10-3; no clear D gene. The CDR3 runs to 10 residues. From germline, CDR1 is ENHRY and CDR2 SYGVKD. Deletions cut 11 bases from V and 5 bases from J, with 9 bases between. The CDR3 region is CAVGVETQYF. CDR3 DNA sequence: TGTGCCGTTGGAGTGGAGACCCAGTACTTC.

The chain links TRBV9 to TRBJ1-1; D call uncertain. Between the trimmed V and J ends, which lost 3 bases and 0 bases, there was a span of 9 bases. CDR1 and CDR2 from the germline V gene are SGDLS and YYNGEE. This CDR3 comprises 14 residues. In DNA form, the CDR3 reads TGTGCCAGCAGCGCCCGGCTGCTGAACACTGAAGCTTTCTTT. This codes for CASSARLLNTEAFF.

The chain carries TRBV28 and TRBJ1-5, with unresolved D. The germline V gene encodes CDR1 MDHEN and CDR2 SYDVKM. V was shortened by 6 bases and J by 0 bases, with 9 bases between the two germline ends. The CDR3 is 14 amino acids. The CDR3 region is CASRDGYSNQPQHF. CDR3 DNA: TGTGCCAGCAGGGACGGTTATAGCAATCAGCCCCAGCATTTT.

The V call is TRBV18, the J call TRBJ1-1; D is ambiguous. The CDR3 covers 14 residues. CDR1 is KGHSH, CDR2 LQKENI, per germline. With 6 bases removed from V and 1 base from J, the gap between germline ends came to 12 bases. CDR3 in DNA: TGTGCCAGCTCGACGAATTACGAGAACACTGAAGCTTTCTTT. Protein: CASSTNYENTEAFF.